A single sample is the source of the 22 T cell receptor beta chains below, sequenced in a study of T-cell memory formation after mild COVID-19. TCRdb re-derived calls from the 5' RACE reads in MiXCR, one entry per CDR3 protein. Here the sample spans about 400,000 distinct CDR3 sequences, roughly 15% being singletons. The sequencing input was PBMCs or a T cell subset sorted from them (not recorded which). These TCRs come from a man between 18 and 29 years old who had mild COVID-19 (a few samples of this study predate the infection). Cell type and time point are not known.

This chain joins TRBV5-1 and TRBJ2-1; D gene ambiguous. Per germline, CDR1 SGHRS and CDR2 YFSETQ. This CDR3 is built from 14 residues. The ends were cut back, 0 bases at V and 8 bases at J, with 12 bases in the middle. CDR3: CASSLAQRADEQFF. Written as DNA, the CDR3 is TGCGCCAGCAGCTTGGCCCAAAGGGCCGATGAGCAGTTCTTC.

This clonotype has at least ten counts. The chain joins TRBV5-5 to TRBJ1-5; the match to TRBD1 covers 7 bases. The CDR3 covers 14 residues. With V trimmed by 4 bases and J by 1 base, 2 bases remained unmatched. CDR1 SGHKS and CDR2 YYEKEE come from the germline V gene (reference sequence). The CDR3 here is CASSPGQSNQPQHF. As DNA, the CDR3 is TGTGCCAGCAGCCCGGGACAGAGCAATCAGCCCCAGCATTTT.

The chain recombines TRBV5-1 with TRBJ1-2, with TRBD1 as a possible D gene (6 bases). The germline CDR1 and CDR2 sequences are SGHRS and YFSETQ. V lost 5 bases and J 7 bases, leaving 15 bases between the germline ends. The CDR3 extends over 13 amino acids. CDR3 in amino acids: CASRARGPGGYTF. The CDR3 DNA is TGCGCCAGCAGAGCCAGGGGCCCGGGTGGCTACACCTTC.

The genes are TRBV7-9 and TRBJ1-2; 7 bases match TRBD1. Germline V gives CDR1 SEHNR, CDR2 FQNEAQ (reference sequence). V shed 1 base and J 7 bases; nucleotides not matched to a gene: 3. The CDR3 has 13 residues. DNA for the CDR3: TGTGCCAGCAGCTTAGTGGCAGGGGGTGGCTACACCTTC. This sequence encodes CASSLVAGGGYTF.

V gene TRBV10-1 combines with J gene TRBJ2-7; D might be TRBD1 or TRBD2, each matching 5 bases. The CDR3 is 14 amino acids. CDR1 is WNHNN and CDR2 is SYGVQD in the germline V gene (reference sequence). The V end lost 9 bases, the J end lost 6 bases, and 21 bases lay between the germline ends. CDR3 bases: TGCGCCAGAAAGACCGGGACGAGAGAATCCGAGCAGTACGTC. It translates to CARKTGTRESEQYV.

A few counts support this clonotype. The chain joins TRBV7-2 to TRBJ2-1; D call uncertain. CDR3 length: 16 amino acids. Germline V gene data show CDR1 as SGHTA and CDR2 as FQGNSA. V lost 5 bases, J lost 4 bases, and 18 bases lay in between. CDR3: CASSPISQVGYNEQFF. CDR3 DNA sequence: TGTGCCAGCAGCCCCATATCCCAGGTGGGATACAATGAGCAGTTCTTC.

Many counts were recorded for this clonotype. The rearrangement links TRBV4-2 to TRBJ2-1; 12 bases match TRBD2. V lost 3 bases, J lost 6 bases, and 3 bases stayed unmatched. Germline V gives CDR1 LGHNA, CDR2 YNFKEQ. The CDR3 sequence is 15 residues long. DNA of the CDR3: TGTGCCAGCAGCCAGCTAGCGGGGGGGCGCAATGAGCAGTTCTTC. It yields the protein CASSQLAGGRNEQFF.

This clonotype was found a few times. In DNA, the CDR3 is TGTGCCAGCAGCGCCCCTCCATCGACCTACGAGCAGTACTTC. Amino acids: CASSAPPSTYEQYF. The J gene is TRBJ2-7, the V gene TRBV13, with D uncertain. Germline CDR1 and CDR2: PRHDT and FYEKMQ (reference sequence). The CDR3 extends over 14 amino acids. V shed 5 bases and J shed 2 bases, with 13 bases lying between them. Complete variable domain (other parts from reference TRBV13 and TRBJ2-7): AAGVIQSPRHLIKEKRETATLKCYPIPRHDTVYWYQQGPGQDPQFLISFYEKMQSDKGSIPDRFSAQQFSDYHSELNMSSLELGDSALYFCASSAPPSTYEQYFGPGTRLTVT.

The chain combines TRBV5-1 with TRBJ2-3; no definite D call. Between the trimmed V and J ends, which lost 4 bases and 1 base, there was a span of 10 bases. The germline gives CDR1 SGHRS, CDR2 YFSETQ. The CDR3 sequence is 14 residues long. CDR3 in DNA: TGCGCCAGCAGCCCCCCCACGGGCACAGATACGCAGTATTTT. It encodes CASSPPTGTDTQYF.

The CDR3 DNA reads as TGTGCCAGCAGTTACGGACTAGCGAGGGCCACAGATACGCAGTATTTT. This sequence encodes CASSYGLARATDTQYF. The chain carries TRBV6-2 or TRBV6-3 and TRBJ2-3; 9 bases map to TRBD2. The germline V gene has CDR1 MNHEY and CDR2 SVGEGT. The CDR3 totals 16 residues. The ends lost 2 bases at V and 2 bases at J; junction bases unmatched: 5.

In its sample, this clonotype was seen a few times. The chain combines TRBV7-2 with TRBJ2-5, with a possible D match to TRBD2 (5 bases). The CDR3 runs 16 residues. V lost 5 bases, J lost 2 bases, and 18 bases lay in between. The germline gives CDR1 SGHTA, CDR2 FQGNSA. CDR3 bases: TGTGCCAGCAGCCCAGACCTGGGAAGAGGGCAAGAGACCCAGTACTTC. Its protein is CASSPDLGRGQETQYF.

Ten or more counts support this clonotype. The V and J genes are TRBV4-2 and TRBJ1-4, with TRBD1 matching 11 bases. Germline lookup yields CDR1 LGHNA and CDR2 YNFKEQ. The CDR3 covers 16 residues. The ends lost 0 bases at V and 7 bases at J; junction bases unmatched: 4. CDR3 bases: TGTGCCAGCAGCCAAGATCGGGACAGGGGGAGTGAAAAACTGTTTTTT. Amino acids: CASSQDRDRGSEKLFF.

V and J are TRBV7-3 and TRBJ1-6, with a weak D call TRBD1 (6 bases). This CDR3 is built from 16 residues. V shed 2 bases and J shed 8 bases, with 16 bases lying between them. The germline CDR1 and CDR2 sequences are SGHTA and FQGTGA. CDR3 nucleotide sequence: TGTGCCAGCAGCTTATCGGACAGACTTGGGTATTCACCCCTCCACTTT. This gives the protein CASSLSDRLGYSPLHF. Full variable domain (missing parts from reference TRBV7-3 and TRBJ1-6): GAGVSQTPSNKVTEKGKYVELRCDPISGHTALYWYRQSLGQGPEFLIYFQGTGAADDSGLPNDRFFAVRPEGSVSTLKIQRTERGDSAVYLCASSLSDRLGYSPLHFGNGTRLTVT.

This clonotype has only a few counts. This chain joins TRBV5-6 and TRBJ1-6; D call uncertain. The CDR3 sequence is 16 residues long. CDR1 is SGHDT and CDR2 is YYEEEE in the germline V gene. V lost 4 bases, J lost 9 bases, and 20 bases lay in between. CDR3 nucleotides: TGTGCCAGCAGCGGAGGAACGGCGGGCCGAGCTTCACCCCTCCACTTT. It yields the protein CASSGGTAGRASPLHF. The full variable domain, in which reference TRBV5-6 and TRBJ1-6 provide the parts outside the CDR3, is DAGVTQSPTHLIKTRGQQVTLRCSPKSGHDTVSWYQQALGQGPQFIFQYYEEEERQRGNFPDRFSGHQFPNYSSELNVNALLLGDSALYLCASSGGTAGRASPLHFGNGTRLTVT.

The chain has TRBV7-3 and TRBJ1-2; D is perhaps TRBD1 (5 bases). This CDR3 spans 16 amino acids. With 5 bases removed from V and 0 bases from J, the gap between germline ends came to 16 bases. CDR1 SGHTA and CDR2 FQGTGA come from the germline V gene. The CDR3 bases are TGTGCCAGCAGCCAACGGGGACCGCCAACTAACTATGGCTACACCTTC. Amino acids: CASSQRGPPTNYGYTF.

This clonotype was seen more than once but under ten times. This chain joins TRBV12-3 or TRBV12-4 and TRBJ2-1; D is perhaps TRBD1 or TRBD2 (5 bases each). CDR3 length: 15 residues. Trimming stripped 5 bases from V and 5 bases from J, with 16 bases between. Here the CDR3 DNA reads TGTGCCAGCAGTCCTCTGGGACCTGGAAACAATGAGCAGTTCTTC. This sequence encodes CASSPLGPGNNEQFF.

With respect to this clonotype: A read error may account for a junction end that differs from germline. The CDR3 nucleotides read TGTGCCAGCAGCCCCCAGGGCCCAGATACGCAGTTTTTT. Encoded protein: CASSPQGPDTQFF. The rearrangement uses TRBV3-1 and TRBJ2-3; a weak D match, TRBD1 (5 bases). CDR1 is LGHDT, CDR2 YNNKEL, per germline (reference sequence). The CDR3 is 13 amino acids.

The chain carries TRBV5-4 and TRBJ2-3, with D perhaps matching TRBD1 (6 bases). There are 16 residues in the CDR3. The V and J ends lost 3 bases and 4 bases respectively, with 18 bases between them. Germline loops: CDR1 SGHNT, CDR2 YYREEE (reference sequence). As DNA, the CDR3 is TGTGCCAGCAGCTCCGGCCCCAGGCAGGGGTCAGATACGCAGTATTTT. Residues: CASSSGPRQGSDTQYF.

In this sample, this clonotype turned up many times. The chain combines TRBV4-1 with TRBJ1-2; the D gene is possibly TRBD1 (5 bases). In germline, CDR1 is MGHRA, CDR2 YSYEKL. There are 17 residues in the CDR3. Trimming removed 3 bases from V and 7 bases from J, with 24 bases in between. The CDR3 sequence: CASSHPGRPGLRSGYTF. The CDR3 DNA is TGCGCCAGCAGCCACCCCGGGCGGCCGGGACTGAGATCTGGCTACACCTTC.

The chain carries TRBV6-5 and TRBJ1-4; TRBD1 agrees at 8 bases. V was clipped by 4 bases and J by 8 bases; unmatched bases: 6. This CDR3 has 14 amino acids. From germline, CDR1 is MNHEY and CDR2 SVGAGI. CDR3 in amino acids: CASSFTGGGEKLFF. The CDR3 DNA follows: TGTGCCAGCAGTTTCACAGGGGGAGGCGAAAAACTGTTTTTT.

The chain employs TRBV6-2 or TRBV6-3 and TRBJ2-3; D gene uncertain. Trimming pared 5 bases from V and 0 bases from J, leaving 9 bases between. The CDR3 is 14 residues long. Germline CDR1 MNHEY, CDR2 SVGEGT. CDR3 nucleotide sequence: TGTGCCAGCAGTAACACTGGAAGCACAGATACGCAGTATTTT. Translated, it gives CASSNTGSTDTQYF.

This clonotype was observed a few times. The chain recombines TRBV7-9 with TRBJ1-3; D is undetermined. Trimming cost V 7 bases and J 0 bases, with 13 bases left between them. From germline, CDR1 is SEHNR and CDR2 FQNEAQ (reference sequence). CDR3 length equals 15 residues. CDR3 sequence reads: CASISPTDSGNTIYF. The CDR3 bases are TGTGCCAGCATTTCCCCCACCGACTCTGGAAACACCATATATTTT.